Below are 28 T cell receptor beta chains sequenced from a single sample in a study of regulatory T cells in long-lasting Graves disease (dated by TCRdb to the early 2020s). Read against the paper, the sample's time point label means: newly diagnosed GD, antithyroid drugs for less than 3 months. RNA was extracted from PBMCs in TRIzol for both TCR sequencing and RNA sequencing. The library relied on multiplex PCR. TCRdb shows the sequencer as Illumina HiSeq 4000. To build TCR beta libraries, CDR3 regions were amplified by Arm-PCR using iRepertoire HTBI primers. TCRdb reworked the public reads: Q25 trimming with fastp, MiXCR clone assembly, productive beta chains retained. All rows with the same CDR3 protein become a single entry with the most common DNA and genes. A total of hundreds of thousands of distinct CDR3 sequences appear in this sample, around 15% of them only once. Of the sample, over 20% is held by the ten largest clones.

This sample comprised peripheral blood mononuclear cells (PBMCs), obtained at new diagnosis, from a patient treated with antithyroid drugs. The receptors here all came from a female donor with Graves disease.

This chain uses TRBV9 with TRBJ2-2, with D unclear. V lost 1 base to trimming and J lost 1 base, with 8 bases between them. The CDR3 sequence is 15 residues long. Per the germline V gene, CDR1 is SGDLS and CDR2 is YYNGEE. CDR3 sequence (DNA): TGTGCCAGCAGCGTACGTCTAGAGAACACCGGGGAGCTGTTTTTT. Protein sequence: CASSVRLENTGELFF.

This clonotype was counted ten times or more. This chain uses TRBV27 with TRBJ1-1, with unresolved D. Looked up from germline, CDR1 is MNHEY and CDR2 is SMNVEV (reference sequence). V lost 0 bases to trimming and J lost 0 bases, with 8 bases between them. This CDR3 has 15 residues. CDR3 loop: CASSLSLNMNTEAFF. CDR3 in DNA: TGTGCCAGCAGTTTATCGCTTAACATGAACACTGAAGCTTTCTTT.

Worth noting for this clonotype: A much larger clone lies one base from this, so it may be a read error. The chain joins TRBV5-1 to TRBJ1-2; TRBD1 matches at 10 bases. There are 16 residues in the CDR3. V lost 4 bases and J lost 2; bases outside the gene matches: 8. Per germline, CDR1 SGHRS and CDR2 YFSETQ. The CDR3 DNA is TGCGCCAGCAGCCGAGGGACAGGGGATGGAAACTATGGCTACACCTTC. Residues: CASSRGTGDGNYGYTF.

This clonotype has at least ten counts. The DNA for the CDR3 is TGCAGTGCCAGGGACAGCTACTCTGGGGCCAACGTCCTGACTTTC. It translates to CSARDSYSGANVLTF. The rearrangement links TRBV20-1 to TRBJ2-6, with TRBD1 identical over 7 bases. Trimming cost V 6 bases and J 0 bases; bases outside gene matches: 5. This CDR3 is 15 amino acids long. The germline gives CDR1 DFQATT, CDR2 SNEGSKA (reference sequence).

This clonotype appeared a few times. The chain combines TRBV30 with TRBJ2-5; possible D gene TRBD1, 5 bases. Germline lookup yields CDR1 GTSNPN and CDR2 SVGIG (reference sequence). This CDR3 is built from 11 residues. The ends were cut back, 5 bases at V and 7 bases at J, with 11 bases in the middle. CDR3 in amino acids: CAWGARPTQYF. Here the CDR3 DNA reads TGTGCCTGGGGGGCCCGTCCGACCCAGTACTTC.

This clonotype has a count of ten or more. The genes are TRBV2 and TRBJ1-5; tentative D call: TRBD1 (6 bases). The CDR3 sequence is 13 residues long. The V end was cut by 4 bases, the J end by 14 bases, with 18 bases between. From germline, CDR1 is SNHLY and CDR2 FYNNEI. The chain's CDR3 is CASSGGPQVLEHF. DNA of the CDR3: TGTGCCAGCAGTGGGGGGCCTCAAGTCCTTGAGCATTTT.

There are many counts of this clonotype. The gene calls are TRBV4-1 and TRBJ2-5, with TRBD1 identical over 8 bases. Germline V gene data show CDR1 as MGHRA and CDR2 as YSYEKL. With 1 base clipped from V and 4 bases from J, the junction kept 11 bases outside the gene matches. There are 17 residues in the CDR3. The CDR3 DNA sequence: TGCGCCAGCAGCCAAGTGCTGGGCAGGGGGCGCGGAGAGACCCAGTACTTC. It specifies CASSQVLGRGRGETQYF.

There are many counts of this clonotype. The CDR3 DNA is TGTGCCAGCAGTACCGGGACTAGCGAGAGGTTAAATGAGCAGTTCTTC. Translation gives CASSTGTSERLNEQFF. The chain couples TRBV27 to TRBJ2-1; TRBD2 aligns across 10 bases. The CDR3 loop spans 16 amino acids. Germline loops: CDR1 MNHEY, CDR2 SMNVEV (reference sequence). Germline trimming cut 5 bases from V and 7 bases from J; bases unmatched to any gene: 11.

The sample holds many counts of this clonotype. The chain uses TRBV15 and TRBJ1-2; D gene uncertain. The CDR3 runs to 13 residues. Germline assignment: CDR1 LNHNV and CDR2 YYDKDF (reference sequence). The germline V and J ends were trimmed by 7 bases and 2 bases, with 11 bases remaining between them. The CDR3 coding sequence is TGTGCCACCACCCCGGGCCCGAACTATGGCTACACCTTC. Translating it yields CATTPGPNYGYTF.

There are many counts of this clonotype. V is TRBV12-3 or TRBV12-4 and J is TRBJ1-2; D gene unclear. Trimming cost V 2 bases and J 4 bases, with 5 bases left between them. The CDR3 loop spans 12 amino acids. CDR3 amino acids: CASSLIGYGYTF. The CDR3 coding sequence is TGTGCCAGCAGTTTAATCGGCTATGGCTACACCTTC.

This clonotype was found many times. The chain recombines TRBV13 with TRBJ2-3; D may match TRBD1 or TRBD2 (5 bases each). Deletions cut 5 bases from V and 4 bases from J, with 22 bases between. Per germline, CDR1 PRHDT and CDR2 FYEKMQ (reference sequence). The CDR3 runs 17 residues. The CDR3 DNA sequence: TGTGCCAGCAGCGGTACGCACCGGGACCCAGAAGCAGATACGCAGTATTTT. Protein product: CASSGTHRDPEADTQYF. The variable domain in full, completed from reference TRBV13 and TRBJ2-3, reads AAGVIQSPRHLIKEKRETATLKCYPIPRHDTVYWYQQGPGQDPQFLISFYEKMQSDKGSIPDRFSAQQFSDYHSELNMSSLELGDSALYFCASSGTHRDPEADTQYFGPGTRLTVL.

The sample holds many counts of this clonotype. The rearrangement joins TRBV20-1 to TRBJ1-4; no firm D call. This CDR3 is built from 14 residues. The V end lost 2 bases, the J end lost 8 bases, and 15 bases lay between the germline ends. Looked up from germline, CDR1 is DFQATT and CDR2 is SNEGSKA (reference sequence). DNA of the CDR3: TGCAGTGCTAGATTTGATGGGGTTAAGGAAAAACTGTTTTTT. It translates to CSARFDGVKEKLFF.

This clonotype was seen ten or more times. V and J are TRBV27 and TRBJ2-7; D gene uncertain. The length of the CDR3 is 13 residues. CDR1 is MNHEY and CDR2 is SMNVEV in the germline V gene (reference sequence). V shed 3 bases and J shed 3 bases, with 9 bases lying between them. CDR3 protein: CASSFSDRYEQYF. CDR3 nucleotide sequence: TGTGCCAGCAGTTTCTCCGACCGCTACGAGCAGTACTTC.

This clonotype was detected many times. The rearrangement uses TRBV3-1 and TRBJ1-1, with D maybe TRBD1 (5 bases). The CDR3 runs 14 residues. Trimming left V 1 base short and J 4 bases short, with 10 bases between. From germline, CDR1 is LGHDT and CDR2 YNNKEL (reference sequence). As DNA, the CDR3 is TGTGCCAGCAGCCAAGGGCAGGGAATCACTGAAGCTTTCTTT. This codes for CASSQGQGITEAFF. The full variable domain, in which reference TRBV3-1 and TRBJ1-1 provide the parts outside the CDR3, is DTAVSQTPKYLVTQMGNDKSIKCEQNLGHDTMYWYKQDSKKFLKIMFSYNNKELIINETVPNRFSPKSPDKAHLNLHINSLELGDSAVYFCASSQGQGITEAFFGQGTRLTVV.

This clonotype has a count of ten or more. This chain joins TRBV7-2 and TRBJ2-7; 9 bases are a match to TRBD1. Germline lookup yields CDR1 SGHTA and CDR2 FQGNSA. With V trimmed by 3 bases and J by 6 bases, 6 bases remained unmatched. This CDR3 region has 14 residues. The CDR3 reads CASSFWGQGAEQYF. The CDR3 DNA reads as TGTGCCAGCAGCTTTTGGGGACAGGGAGCCGAGCAGTACTTC. The variable domain in full, completed from reference TRBV7-2 and TRBJ2-7, reads GAGVSQSPSNKVTEKGKDVELRCDPISGHTALYWYRQSLGQGLEFLIYFQGNSAPDKSGLPSDRFSAERTGGSVSTLTIQRTQQEDSAVYLCASSFWGQGAEQYFGPGTRLTVT.

This clonotype appeared many times. This chain joins TRBV9 and TRBJ1-2, with D perhaps matching TRBD1 (5 bases). Trimming removed 0 bases from V and 5 bases from J, with 14 bases in between. Per the germline V gene, CDR1 is SGDLS and CDR2 is YYNGEE. The CDR3 sequence is 15 residues long. As DNA, the CDR3 is TGTGCCAGCAGCGTAGCTGTGCAGGGACCGTATGGCTACACCTTC. This codes for CASSVAVQGPYGYTF.

This clonotype was detected ten times or more. The V and J genes are TRBV20-1 and TRBJ2-5, with 8 bases fitting TRBD2. Germline lookup yields CDR1 DFQATT and CDR2 SNEGSKA (reference sequence). With V trimmed by 7 bases and J by 2 bases, 21 bases remained unmatched. This CDR3 contains 18 residues. The CDR3: CSVPNPKRGPAKQETQYF. The DNA for the CDR3 is TGCAGTGTCCCGAACCCCAAGCGGGGGCCCGCAAAACAAGAGACCCAGTACTTC.

The chain couples TRBV3-1 to TRBJ2-7; D unclear. Germline CDR1 reads LGHDT; CDR2 reads YNNKEL (reference sequence). Trimming took 4 bases from V and 2 from J, leaving 15 bases between them. The CDR3 sequence is 15 residues long. CDR3 nucleotide sequence: TGTGCCAGCAGCCCGAGATACGGTCAAACCTACGAGCAGTACTTC. Protein product: CASSPRYGQTYEQYF.

The rearrangement joins TRBV6-2 or TRBV6-3 to TRBJ2-1, with TRBD2 identical over 7 bases. The CDR3 consists of 15 residues. J lost 4 bases, V lost 0 bases, and 3 bases had no gene match. Germline V CDR1 and CDR2: MNHEY, SVGEGT. CDR3 coding DNA: TGTGCCAGCAGTTACTCGCCTAGCGGATACAATGAGCAGTTCTTC. It yields the protein CASSYSPSGYNEQFF.

This clonotype was counted many times. The genes are TRBV20-1 and TRBJ2-1, with D possibly being TRBD2 (5 bases). With 0 bases removed from V and 4 bases from J, the gap between germline ends came to 16 bases. Germline V gene sequence: CDR1 DFQATT, CDR2 SNEGSKA (reference sequence). The CDR3 runs to 16 residues. The CDR3 sequence is CSARESGEVSYNEQFF. The CDR3 region has the DNA TGCAGTGCTAGAGAAAGCGGTGAGGTTTCTTACAATGAGCAGTTCTTC.

The chain has TRBV19 and TRBJ1-3; possible D gene TRBD1, 5 bases. The V and J ends lost 6 bases and 0 bases respectively, with 12 bases between them. Germline CDR1 and CDR2: LNHDA and SQIVND (reference sequence). The length of the CDR3 is 15 residues. In DNA, the CDR3 is TGTGCCAGTAGGAGGACAAGCGGCTCTGGAAACACCATATATTTT. This gives the protein CASRRTSGSGNTIYF.

The sample holds one count of this clonotype. The J gene is TRBJ1-4, the V gene TRBV5-1; D is uncertain. Germline V CDR1 and CDR2: SGHRS, YFSETQ. Trimming took 5 bases from V and 2 from J, leaving 13 bases between them. This CDR3 region has 15 residues. The CDR3 loop reads CASSTSGSTNEKLFF. The CDR3 DNA sequence: TGCGCCAGCAGTACCTCGGGGTCGACTAATGAAAAACTGTTTTTT.

This clonotype was recorded many times. For the CDR3, the DNA is TGTGCCAGTAGTATACACCGGGACAGGGGCAATCAGCCCCAGCATTTT. This gives the protein CASSIHRDRGNQPQHF. The V call is TRBV19, the J call TRBJ1-5; 9 bases agree with TRBD1. CDR3 length: 16 amino acids. In germline, CDR1 is LNHDA, CDR2 SQIVND (reference sequence). V lost 2 bases, J lost 2 bases, and 4 bases stayed unmatched.

The sample holds many counts of this clonotype. The chain joins TRBV2 to TRBJ1-2; weak D call: TRBD1 (6 bases). The CDR3 spans 16 residues. Germline V lookup: CDR1 SNHLY, CDR2 FYNNEI. V was trimmed by 3 bases and J by 4 bases, leaving 18 bases between them. The CDR3 bases are TGTGCCAGCAGTGATGTGCCTTCCGGAGGGGGCTATGGCTACACCTTC. It yields the protein CASSDVPSGGGYGYTF.

This clonotype was seen at least ten times. The chain employs TRBV27 and TRBJ2-1; D remains ambiguous. This CDR3 is 15 amino acids long. CDR1 and CDR2 (germline): MNHEY, SMNVEV (reference sequence). Trimming left V 7 bases short and J 0 bases short, with 13 bases between. CDR3 nucleotides: TGTGCCAGCACGGTCAGCAAAACCTCCTACAATGAGCAGTTCTTC. This sequence encodes CASTVSKTSYNEQFF.

At least ten counts were recorded for this clonotype. The chain couples TRBV6-1 to TRBJ1-1; no definite D call. The germline CDR1 and CDR2 sequences are MNHNS and SASEGT. Trimming removed 3 bases from V and 11 bases from J, with 13 bases in between. The CDR3 spans 12 residues. CDR3 nucleotide sequence: TGTGCCAGCAGTGAGAGGTTACTCCTTGCTTTCTTT. It is translated as CASSERLLLAFF.

This clonotype was counted ten times or more. The V and J genes are TRBV6-1 and TRBJ2-7; D might be TRBD2 (5 bases). Trimming took 6 bases from V and 6 from J, leaving 9 bases between them. Germline-derived CDR1 and CDR2 are MNHNS and SASEGT. CDR3 length: 11 amino acids. The chain's CDR3 is CASSQSGEQYF. The CDR3 nucleotides are TGTGCCAGCAGCCAAAGCGGCGAGCAGTACTTC.

The sample holds many counts of this clonotype. This sequence joins TRBV28 and TRBJ1-1; tentatively, D is TRBD1 (5 bases). Germline V gives CDR1 MDHEN, CDR2 SYDVKM. The V end lost 2 bases, the J end lost 5 bases, and 9 bases lay between the germline ends. The CDR3 sequence is 13 residues long. The CDR3 region is CASSLRGSTEAFF. Written as DNA, the CDR3 is TGTGCCAGCAGTTTACGGGGGAGTACTGAAGCTTTCTTT.